This TCR beta chain emerged from a study of shared clonotypes between healthy human individuals. Deep level was the assay's run setting. Original methodology: ImmunoSEQ output held junction-only sequences without quality scores, so filtering differed. Measured with immunoSEQ multiplex PCR; TCRdb has only the in-frame clones, and not every one. The V and J calls and clone size come from that table; D and trimming were worked out from the DNA. Of about 2.3 million clones in the sample, roughly 92% are singletons; the top ten hold 0.3% to 0.45%. Each of the donors was a healthy adult who was HIV-negative and had not had a recent acute infection or vaccination. A CD45RA+ naive subset and a CD45RA-negative memory subset were split from CD4+ cells. Concerning this clone itself: This CDR3 is also generated by other DNA sequences in the sample.

V shed 1 base and J shed 5 bases, with 9 bases lying between them. CDR1 and CDR2 from the germline V gene are SEHNR and FQNEAQ (reference sequence). This CDR3 comprises 13 residues. The genes are TRBV7-9 and TRBJ2-7; D gene ambiguous. The sample consisted of naive CD4+ T cells from PBMCs. The subset: CD45RA+ positively selected. The clonotype comes from a man aged 18 to 30 in good health. Some clones in this sample may be carry-over from other donors' samples. CDR3 DNA: TGTGCCAGCAGCTTAGTAGGTCTGAACGAGCAGTACTTC. It encodes CASSLVGLNEQYF.